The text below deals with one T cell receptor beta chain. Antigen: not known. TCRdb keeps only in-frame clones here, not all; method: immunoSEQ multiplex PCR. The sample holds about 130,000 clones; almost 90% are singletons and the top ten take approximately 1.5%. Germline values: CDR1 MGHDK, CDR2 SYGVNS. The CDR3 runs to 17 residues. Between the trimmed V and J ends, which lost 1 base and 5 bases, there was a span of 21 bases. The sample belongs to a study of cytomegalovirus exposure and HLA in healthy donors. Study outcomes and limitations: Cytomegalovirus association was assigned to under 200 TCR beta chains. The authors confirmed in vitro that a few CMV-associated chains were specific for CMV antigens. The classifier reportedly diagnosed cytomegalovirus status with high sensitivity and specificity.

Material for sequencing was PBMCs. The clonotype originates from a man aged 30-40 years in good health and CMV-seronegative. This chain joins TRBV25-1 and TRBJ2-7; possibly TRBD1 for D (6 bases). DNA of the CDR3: TGTGCCAGCAGTGAATCCGACGCCTACGACAGGATCAACGAGCAGTACTTC. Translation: CASSESDAYDRINEQYF.